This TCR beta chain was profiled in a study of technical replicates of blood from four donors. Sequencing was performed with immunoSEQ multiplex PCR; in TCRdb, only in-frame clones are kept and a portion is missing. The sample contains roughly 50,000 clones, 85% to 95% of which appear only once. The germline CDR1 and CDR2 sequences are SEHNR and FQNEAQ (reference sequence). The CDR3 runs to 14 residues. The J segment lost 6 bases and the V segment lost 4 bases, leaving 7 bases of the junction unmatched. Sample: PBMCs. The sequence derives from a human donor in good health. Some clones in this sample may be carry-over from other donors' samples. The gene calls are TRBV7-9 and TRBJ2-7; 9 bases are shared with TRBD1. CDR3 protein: CASSSTGGVGEQYF. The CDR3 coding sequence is TGTGCCAGCAGCTCAACAGGGGGCGTGGGCGAGCAGTACTTC.